This T cell receptor beta chain was identified during a study of T cells after yellow fever vaccination. Study background: SMART-Seq v4 Ultra Low Input prepared the low-cell-number fractions. General study findings and limits: Clonotypes shared by both compartments, CD4 and CD8, made up a small share. Post-booster reappearance was seen for most primary-vaccination clones (roughly 96% CD4, 80% to 90% CD8).

The 5'RACE template-switching step produced TCR cDNA and added a universal primer site and UMIs. TCRdb analysed the 5' RACE reads with MiXCR anew, one entry per CDR3 protein. This sample has some 600,000 distinct CDR3 sequences, with about a sixth found just once. The ends lost 4 bases at V and 4 bases at J; junction bases unmatched: 9. Germline assignment: CDR1 ENHRY and CDR2 SYGVKD. This CDR3 is built from 16 residues. This clonotype was seen many times. Its specificity is unknown. The material was PBMCs, obtained 5 to 6 days after the first yellow fever vaccination. The chain combines TRBV10-3 with TRBJ2-3, with TRBD2 matching over 9 bases. This clonotype originated in a man aged 18 to 30 who received the YFV17D yellow fever vaccine. As DNA, the CDR3 is TGTGCCATCAGTGGGCTAGCGGGACCCTGGGCAGATACGCAGTATTTT. This encodes CAISGLAGPWADTQYF.